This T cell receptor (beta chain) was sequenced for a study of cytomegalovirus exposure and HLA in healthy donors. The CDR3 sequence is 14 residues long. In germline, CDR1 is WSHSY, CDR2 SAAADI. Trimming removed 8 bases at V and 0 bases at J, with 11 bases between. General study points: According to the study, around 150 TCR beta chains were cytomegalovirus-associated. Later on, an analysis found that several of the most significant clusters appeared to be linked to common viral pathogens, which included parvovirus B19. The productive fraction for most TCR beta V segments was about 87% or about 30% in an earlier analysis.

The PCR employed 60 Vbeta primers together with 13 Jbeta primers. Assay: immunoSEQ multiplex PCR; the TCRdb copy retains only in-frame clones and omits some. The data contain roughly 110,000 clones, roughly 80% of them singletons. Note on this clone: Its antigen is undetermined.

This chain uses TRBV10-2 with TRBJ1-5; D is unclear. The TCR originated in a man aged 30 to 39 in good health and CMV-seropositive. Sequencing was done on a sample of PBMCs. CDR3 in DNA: TGCGCCAGCTGTGCAGATGATAGCAATCAGCCCCAGCATTTT. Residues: CASCADDSNQPQHF.